This TCR beta chain emerged from a study of T cells in Graves' hyperthyroidism and ophthalmopathy (dated by TCRdb to the late 2010s). Background on the whole study: Peripheral blood samples were taken at initial diagnosis, before any treatment was given. A discovery cohort of about a hundred patients, roughly 45 with Graves' ophthalmopathy and about 58 with stable Graves' hyperthyroidism, was used to find distinguishing TCR V-J signatures. Prospective prediction of ophthalmopathy was tested in an independent validation cohort consisting of some 20 hyperthyroidism patients and some 17 patients who later progressed to ophthalmopathy. The roughly 91 discovery patients were randomly split 7:3 into training and test sets. In addition, the study compared T-cell repertoires in thyroid tissue and in blood from six Graves' hyperthyroidism patients. Once sampling was done, hyperthyroidism patients were given methimazole at a starting dose of 30 mg daily, whereas ophthalmopathy patients were given high-dose intravenous methylprednisolone. The paper reports TCR Vbeta CDR3 sequencing of fewer than 150 peripheral blood samples: 43 ophthalmopathy, under 80 hyperthyroidism and around 17 progressor patients.

In the ophthalmopathy patients, disease was moderately to severely active, with a Clinical Activity Score of 3 or more, a NOSPECS grade of 4 or more, and a duration of less than 3 months. The study excluded patients with uncontrolled infections, other autoimmune diseases, pregnancy or lactation. Diagnoses were established on the basis of clinical symptoms, serum thyroxine and TRAb, thyroid ultrasound, and orbital computed tomography. PBMCs were separated from roughly 10 ml of fresh peripheral blood using Ficoll-Paque density gradient centrifugation. Total RNA was extracted with Trizol reagent, and quality was checked on an Agilent 2100 Bioanalyzer. This clonotype was found many times. It has no known antigen specificity. One base away there is no much larger clone; base qualities are not given. The TCR beta CDR3 regions were amplified from the RNA transcripts. A first-round RT-PCR of the TCR CDR3 used the HTBI primer set with the Qiagen OneStep RT-PCR kit. The libraries were constructed in a second round of multiplex PCR and then size-selected and purified. The libraries were sequenced on an Illumina HiSeq2000 using paired-end 100 bp reads. As for the authors' bioinformatics: SOAPnuke was used to process the raw data, with reads discarded if the reads contained adapters or uncalled bases, had a mean Phred below 15, or lacked an exact constant-primer or identifier match. High-quality paired reads were merged with COPE v1.2.5, and unique nucleotide sequences were defined as clonotypes. MiTCR v1.1 was used to align the clonotypes against IMGT TRBV, TRBD and TRBJ reference segments. The analysis included only V-J combinations with a frequency above 0.0001, which together covered more than 99% of the repertoires. The TCS score was defined as F50 (clonal expansion) divided by E x V (chaos), with BLOSUM62-based TCRdist calculated between CDR3 peptides within each V-J. Welch's t-statistics and random forest reduced some 510 V-J features to 13, which were used in a naive Bayes classifier (R e1071). Thyroid-blood repertoire similarity was quantified with the Morisita-Horn index. The public reads were run again by TCRdb, first through fastp at Q25 and then through MiXCR, and only productive beta chains were kept. Each record represents a unique CDR3 protein, reported with the most common genes and DNA among its rows. The V and J calls follow TCRdb's processing rather than the paper's. The sample data list 550,000 to 700,000 distinct CDR3 sequences, and approximately 15% of these were observed just once. About 4.5% of the sample goes to the ten largest clones.

Reading from cysteine to phenylalanine, the CDR3 counts 16 amino acids. Only CDR3 DNA is held: 48 bases, read in frame from base 1. V lost 3 bases and J lost 4 bases, and the count of bases not matched to a germline gene is 12. Reading the germline V gene gives CDR1 MDHEN and CDR2 SYDVKM. The research as a whole found: Most expanded thyroid clonotypes (frequency above 0.001) were also found in blood, which suggests that blood repertoires may mirror thyroid immune responses. Ophthalmopathy was separated from stable hyperthyroidism by a 13 V-J signature model, with 85% to 90% sensitivity and about 81% specificity obtained in cross-validation and 80%/75% obtained in testing. During validation, the model predicted progression to ophthalmopathy a median of approximately 6 months ahead of onset, with around 71% sensitivity and about 75% specificity. No statistical method was used to set the sample size in advance, and investigators knew the group allocation.

Material: blood. This sequence originates from a woman aged 40-49 years with Graves' ophthalmopathy. The V and J segments used are TRBV28 and TRBJ2-7, and 7 junction bases match TRBD2. The CDR3 region has the sequence CASSFPGAGLAYEQYF. The DNA is as follows: TGTGCCAGCAGTTTTCCGGGAGCGGGACTCGCGTACGAGCAGTACTTC.